This T cell receptor beta chain comes out of a study of blood T cell repertoires in COVID-19. Study in general: Italy, Spain and the United States were the sources of the convalescent and acute COVID-19 samples. Sources were T cells, B-cell-depleted T cells, or PBMCs; the material itself was cDNA or gDNA.

V gave up 10 bases and J gave up 2 bases; unmatched junction bases: 7. Germline values: CDR1 SNHLY, CDR2 FYNNEI. CDR3 length equals 13 residues. Original processing notes: Estimated nucleated cell counts came from reference gene primer amplification. Assay: immunoSEQ multiplex PCR; the TCRdb copy retains only in-frame clones and omits some. That table furnishes V, J and clone size, whereas the DNA furnished D and trimming. The sample holds around 360,000 clones, about 89% seen once. Seattle patients were enrolled during active infection and followed longitudinally. The receptor was derived from a woman in her twenties or thirties with COVID-19, enrolled during active disease. This chain joins TRBV2 and TRBJ2-7; 8 bases fit TRBD1. The sample was peripheral blood. The CDR3 region is CAIDRGSTYEQYF. The DNA of the CDR3 is TGTGCCATCGACAGGGGATCCACCTACGAGCAGTACTTC.